This T cell receptor (beta chain) was recorded in a study of blood T cell repertoires in COVID-19. Overall study context: Samples of COVID-19 (acute and convalescent) were obtained from the United States, Italy and Spain. T cells, B-cell-depleted T cells, or PBMCs supplied cDNA or gDNA.

The method was immunoSEQ multiplex PCR; TCRdb's version includes in-frame clones alone and lacks a portion of them. The sample holds 130,000 to 150,000 clones, 75% to 90% seen once. Notes on this clone: At one end the junction does not follow the germline gene, possibly because of a read error.

The CDR3 is made up of 16 amino acids. Per the germline V gene, CDR1 is SGHRS and CDR2 is YFSETQ. The source material was peripheral blood. This sequence joins TRBV5-1 and TRBJ2-7, with 9 nucleotides matching TRBD2. This receptor was obtained from a man at least 80 years old with acute or convalescent COVID-19. In nucleotides, the CDR3 is TGCGCCCGCAGCCGGGCCGGGGGCGGGGGGGCCTACGAGCAGTACTTC. It codes for CARSRAGGGGAYEQYF.